Listed below are T cell receptor beta chains from one sample, sequenced in a study of cytomegalovirus exposure and HLA in healthy donors. Some clones are missing from TCRdb's copy, which holds only in-frame ones; the method was immunoSEQ multiplex PCR. The data show 250,000 to 350,000 clones, under 80% seen once. The sample comprised PBMCs. Receptor source: a female donor in good health and CMV-seronegative. CDR3s include the opening cysteine and the closing phenylalanine or tryptophan. The D gene is left open where the match is weak. Clone size is stated in some rows and not others, as once, few, many or a class when expanded.

j_call: TRBJ1-3
clone_size: -
d_call: -
v_call: TRBV28
cdr3_aa: CASRSTDREVRNF
cdr3_nt: TGTGCCAGCAGATCCACCGACCGGGAGGTCAGGAATTTT

j_call: TRBJ1-2
clone_size: few
d_call: TRBD1
v_call: TRBV28
cdr3_aa: CASSLPRGQSYGYTF
cdr3_nt: TGTGCCAGCAGTTTGCCCAGGGGGCAAAGCTATGGCTACACCTTC

j_call: TRBJ2-2
clone_size: -
d_call: -
v_call: TRBV7-9
cdr3_aa: CSSSPYGVTGELFF
cdr3_nt: TGTTCCAGCAGCCCATACGGGGTCACCGGGGAGCTGTTTTTT

j_call: TRBJ2-3
clone_size: once
d_call: TRBD2
v_call: TRBV5-1
cdr3_aa: CASSLGSGTSGLDTQYF
cdr3_nt: TGCGCCAGCAGCTTAGGATCCGGGACTAGCGGGTTGGATACGCAGTATTTT

j_call: TRBJ2-7
clone_size: -
d_call: -
v_call: TRBV7-9
cdr3_aa: CASSPAWADTYEQYF
cdr3_nt: TGTGCCAGCAGCCCCGCCTGGGCAGACACCTACGAGCAGTACTTC

j_call: TRBJ2-7
clone_size: -
d_call: TRBD2
v_call: TRBV7-9
cdr3_aa: CSSSHSGNLGEQYF
cdr3_nt: TGTTCCAGCAGCCATAGCGGGAACCTCGGCGAGCAGTACTTC

j_call: TRBJ2-7
clone_size: -
d_call: TRBD2
v_call: TRBV27
cdr3_aa: CASSPPGTSGSYEQYF
cdr3_nt: TGTGCCAGCAGTCCCCCCGGGACTAGCGGCTCCTACGAGCAGTACTTC

j_call: TRBJ2-7
clone_size: -
d_call: TRBD1
v_call: TRBV5-1
cdr3_aa: CASSLWSGTGGGEQYF
cdr3_nt: TGCGCCAGCAGCTTGTGGAGCGGGACAGGGGGCGGCGAGCAGTACTTC

j_call: TRBJ2-7
clone_size: once
d_call: TRBD1
v_call: TRBV5-4
cdr3_aa: CASSLGSGGYEQYF
cdr3_nt: TGTGCCAGCAGCTTGGGTTCAGGGGGCTACGAGCAGTACTTC

j_call: TRBJ2-7
clone_size: -
d_call: -
v_call: TRBV11-3
cdr3_aa: CARELRGYEQYF
cdr3_nt: TGTGCCAGGGAATTAAGGGGCTACGAGCAGTACTTC

j_call: TRBJ2-1
clone_size: -
d_call: TRBD2
v_call: TRBV28
cdr3_aa: CASLAGGSYNEQFF
cdr3_nt: TGTGCCAGTTTAGCGGGAGGATCCTACAATGAGCAGTTCTTC

j_call: TRBJ1-2
clone_size: few
d_call: TRBD1
v_call: TRBV5-1
cdr3_aa: CASSLGGQGYGYTF
cdr3_nt: TGCGCCAGCAGCTTGGGTGGACAGGGGTATGGCTACACCTTC

j_call: TRBJ2-7
clone_size: -
d_call: TRBD2
v_call: TRBV28
cdr3_aa: CASSRLAKNSYEQYF
cdr3_nt: TGTGCCAGCAGTAGACTAGCTAAGAACTCCTACGAGCAGTACTTC

j_call: TRBJ2-7
clone_size: -
d_call: -
v_call: TRBV10-2
cdr3_aa: CASSELVGEQYF
cdr3_nt: TGCGCCAGCAGTGAACTAGTCGGCGAGCAGTACTTC

j_call: TRBJ1-4
clone_size: -
d_call: TRBD1
v_call: TRBV6-1
cdr3_aa: CASSEQDRAELFF
cdr3_nt: TGTGCCAGCAGTGAACAGGACAGGGCGGAACTGTTTTTT

j_call: TRBJ2-5
clone_size: -
d_call: -
v_call: TRBV6-1
cdr3_aa: CASSESPFFLDQYF
cdr3_nt: TGTGCCAGCAGTGAATCCCCCTTCTTTCTAGACCAGTACTTC

j_call: TRBJ2-5
clone_size: few
d_call: TRBD2
v_call: TRBV11-2
cdr3_aa: CASSHSGTNQETQYF
cdr3_nt: TGTGCCAGCAGTCATTCCGGGACTAACCAAGAGACCCAGTACTTC

j_call: TRBJ1-6
clone_size: -
d_call: -
v_call: TRBV13
cdr3_aa: CASSLGQGSSLHF
cdr3_nt: TGTGCCAGCAGCTTAGGACAGGGTTCCTCGCTCCACTTT

j_call: TRBJ2-3
clone_size: -
d_call: -
v_call: TRBV6-4
cdr3_aa: CASGNRGGGTDTQYF
cdr3_nt: TGTGCCAGCGGCAACAGGGGAGGAGGCACAGATACGCAGTATTTT

j_call: TRBJ1-3
clone_size: few
d_call: -
v_call: TRBV30
cdr3_aa: CAWSPGLAGNTIYF
cdr3_nt: TGTGCCTGGAGTCCAGGGCTGGCGGGAAACACCATATATTTT

j_call: TRBJ2-5
clone_size: -
d_call: -
v_call: TRBV7-9
cdr3_aa: CASSFYQGYQETQYF
cdr3_nt: TGTGCCAGCAGCTTTTACCAGGGTTACCAAGAGACCCAGTACTTC

j_call: TRBJ2-7
clone_size: -
d_call: -
v_call: TRBV5-1
cdr3_aa: CASSFRLDAEQYF
cdr3_nt: TGCGCCAGCAGCTTCAGACTGGATGCGGAGCAGTACTTC

j_call: TRBJ1-3
clone_size: few
d_call: -
v_call: TRBV7-9
cdr3_aa: CASSFQGSGNTIYF
cdr3_nt: TGTGCCAGCAGCTTTCAGGGCTCTGGAAACACCATATATTTT

j_call: TRBJ2-7
clone_size: -
d_call: TRBD2
v_call: TRBV11-3
cdr3_aa: CASSLASGTSGRAQYF
cdr3_nt: TGTGCCAGCAGCTTAGCCTCCGGGACTAGCGGGAGGGCACAGTACTTC

j_call: TRBJ1-1
clone_size: -
d_call: -
v_call: TRBV13
cdr3_aa: CASSLGQRVEATEAFF
cdr3_nt: TGTGCCAGCAGCTTAGGGCAGAGGGTAGAGGCCACTGAAGCTTTCTTT

j_call: TRBJ2-5
clone_size: -
d_call: -
v_call: TRBV19
cdr3_aa: CASSIGGRTPLGQYF
cdr3_nt: TGTGCCAGTAGTATAGGGGGCCGGACGCCATTGGGGCAGTACTTC

j_call: TRBJ2-7
clone_size: -
d_call: -
v_call: TRBV6-5
cdr3_aa: CASSLAPTGAYEQYF
cdr3_nt: TGTGCCAGCAGCCTCGCCCCGACAGGAGCCTACGAGCAGTACTTC

j_call: TRBJ2-7
clone_size: -
d_call: TRBD2
v_call: TRBV18
cdr3_aa: CASSLTGTSYEQYF
cdr3_nt: TGTGCCAGCTCACTAACCGGGACTAGCTACGAGCAGTACTTC

j_call: TRBJ2-7
clone_size: -
d_call: -
v_call: TRBV5-1
cdr3_aa: CASSLAPDTTYEQYF
cdr3_nt: TGCGCCAGCAGCTTGGCCCCGGACACAACCTACGAGCAGTACTTC

j_call: TRBJ1-3
clone_size: -
d_call: TRBD1
v_call: TRBV29-1
cdr3_aa: CSVIRQGEAGNTIYF
cdr3_nt: TGCAGCGTCATAAGACAGGGTGAGGCTGGAAACACCATATATTTT

j_call: TRBJ1-5
clone_size: -
d_call: TRBD1
v_call: TRBV2
cdr3_aa: CASQGQGTTQPQHF
cdr3_nt: TGTGCCAGCCAGGGACAGGGGACGACTCAGCCCCAGCATTTT

j_call: TRBJ2-6
clone_size: once
d_call: -
v_call: TRBV5-6
cdr3_aa: CASSWRAPGANVLTF
cdr3_nt: TGTGCCAGCAGCTGGCGGGCACCCGGGGCCAACGTCCTGACTTTC

j_call: TRBJ2-3
clone_size: -
d_call: TRBD2
v_call: TRBV5-1
cdr3_aa: CASSLVLAGGDTQYF
cdr3_nt: TGCGCCAGCAGCTTGGTTTTAGCGGGAGGGGATACGCAGTATTTT

j_call: TRBJ1-5
clone_size: -
d_call: -
v_call: TRBV23-1
cdr3_aa: CASRGGPNQPQHF
cdr3_nt: TGCGCCTCCAGAGGAGGGCCCAATCAGCCCCAGCATTTT

j_call: TRBJ1-2
clone_size: -
d_call: -
v_call: TRBV11-2
cdr3_aa: CASSFNADSYTF
cdr3_nt: TGTGCCAGCAGCTTTAACGCCGACTCCTACACCTTC

j_call: TRBJ1-4
clone_size: -
d_call: TRBD1
v_call: TRBV7-2
cdr3_aa: CASSLEIGTAYYEKLFF
cdr3_nt: TGTGCCAGCAGCTTAGAGATAGGGACAGCGTATTATGAAAAACTGTTTTTT

j_call: TRBJ1-1
clone_size: few
d_call: TRBD1
v_call: TRBV19
cdr3_aa: CASSWDRGDEAFF
cdr3_nt: TGTGCCAGCTCTTGGGACAGGGGTGATGAAGCTTTCTTT

j_call: TRBJ1-2
clone_size: few
d_call: TRBD1
v_call: TRBV9
cdr3_aa: CASSVVGQSYGYTF
cdr3_nt: TGTGCCAGCAGCGTAGTGGGACAGTCTTATGGCTACACCTTC

j_call: TRBJ2-7
clone_size: -
d_call: -
v_call: TRBV19
cdr3_aa: CASRAGTLGSYEQYF
cdr3_nt: TGTGCCAGTAGAGCCGGGACATTGGGCTCCTACGAGCAGTACTTC

j_call: TRBJ1-5
clone_size: -
d_call: TRBD1
v_call: TRBV11-2
cdr3_aa: CASSSGGGASRNQPQHF
cdr3_nt: TGTGCCAGCAGCTCAGGAGGGGGCGCGTCAAGGAATCAGCCCCAGCATTTT

j_call: TRBJ2-7
clone_size: few
d_call: -
v_call: TRBV19
cdr3_aa: CASSISRAYEQYF
cdr3_nt: TGTGCCAGTAGTATATCCAGGGCATACGAGCAGTACTTC

j_call: TRBJ1-1
clone_size: -
d_call: TRBD1
v_call: TRBV19
cdr3_aa: CASSGRGTGTSEAFF
cdr3_nt: TGTGCCAGTAGTGGAAGAGGGACAGGGACTTCTGAAGCTTTCTTT